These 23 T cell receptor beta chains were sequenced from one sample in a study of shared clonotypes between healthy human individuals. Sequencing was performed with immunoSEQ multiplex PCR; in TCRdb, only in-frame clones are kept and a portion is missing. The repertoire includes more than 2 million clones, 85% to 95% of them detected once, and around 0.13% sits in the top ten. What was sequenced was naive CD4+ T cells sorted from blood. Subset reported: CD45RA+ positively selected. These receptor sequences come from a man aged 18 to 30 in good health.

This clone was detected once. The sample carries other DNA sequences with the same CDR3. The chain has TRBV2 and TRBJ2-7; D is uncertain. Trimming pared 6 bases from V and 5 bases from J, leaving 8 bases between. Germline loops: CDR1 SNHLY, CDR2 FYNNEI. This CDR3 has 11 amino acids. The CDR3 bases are TGTGCCAGCAGCGTACGGGACGAGCAGTACTTC. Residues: CASSVRDEQYF.

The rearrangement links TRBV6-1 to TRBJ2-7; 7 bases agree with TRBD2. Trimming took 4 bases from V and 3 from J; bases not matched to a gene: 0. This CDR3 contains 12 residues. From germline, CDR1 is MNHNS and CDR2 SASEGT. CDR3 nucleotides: TGTGCCAGCAGTGGGGGGGGCTACGAGCAGTACTTC. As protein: CASSGGGYEQYF.

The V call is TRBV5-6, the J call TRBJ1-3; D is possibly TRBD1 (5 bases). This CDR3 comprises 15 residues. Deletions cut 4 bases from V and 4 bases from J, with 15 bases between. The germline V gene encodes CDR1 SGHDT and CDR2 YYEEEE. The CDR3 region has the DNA TGTGCCAGCAGCCCTGCGGGACGACAGGGAAACACCATATATTTT. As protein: CASSPAGRQGNTIYF. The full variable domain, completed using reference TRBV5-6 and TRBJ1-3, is DAGVTQSPTHLIKTRGQQVTLRCSPKSGHDTVSWYQQALGQGPQFIFQYYEEEERQRGNFPDRFSGHQFPNYSSELNVNALLLGDSALYLCASSPAGRQGNTIYFGEGSWLTVV.

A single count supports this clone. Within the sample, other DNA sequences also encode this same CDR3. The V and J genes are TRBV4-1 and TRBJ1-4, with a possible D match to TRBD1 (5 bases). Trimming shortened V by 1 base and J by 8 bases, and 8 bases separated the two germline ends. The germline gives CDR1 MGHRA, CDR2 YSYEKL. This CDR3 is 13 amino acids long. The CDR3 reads CASSQVRGEKLFF. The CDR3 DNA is TGCGCCAGCAGCCAAGTGCGGGGGGAAAAACTGTTTTTT.

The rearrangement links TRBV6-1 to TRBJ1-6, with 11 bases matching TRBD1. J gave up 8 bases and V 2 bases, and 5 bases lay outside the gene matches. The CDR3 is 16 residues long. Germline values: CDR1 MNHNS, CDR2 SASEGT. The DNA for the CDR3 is TGTGCCAGCAGTGAAAGGACAGGGGGCAAGGATTCACCCCTCCACTTT. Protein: CASSERTGGKDSPLHF.

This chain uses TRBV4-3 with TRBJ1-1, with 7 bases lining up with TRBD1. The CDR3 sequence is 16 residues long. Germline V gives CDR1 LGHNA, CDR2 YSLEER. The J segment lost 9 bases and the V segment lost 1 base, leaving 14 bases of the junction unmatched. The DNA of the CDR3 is TGCGCCAGCAGCCAAGTTGGTGGACAGGTGGGGGAGAAAGCTTTCTTT. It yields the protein CASSQVGGQVGEKAFF.

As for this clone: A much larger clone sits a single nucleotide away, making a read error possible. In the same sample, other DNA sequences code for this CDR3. The CDR3 loop is CASSSGERVLSGANVLTF. In DNA, the CDR3 is TGTGCCAGCAGCTCAGGGGAACGCGTGCTCTCTGGGGCCAACGTCCTGACTTTC. V and J are TRBV5-4 and TRBJ2-6, with D perhaps TRBD1 (6 bases). CDR3 size: 18 residues. Looked up from germline, CDR1 is SGHNT and CDR2 is YYREEE (reference sequence). V was cut by 3 bases and J by 0 bases, with 16 bases left in between.

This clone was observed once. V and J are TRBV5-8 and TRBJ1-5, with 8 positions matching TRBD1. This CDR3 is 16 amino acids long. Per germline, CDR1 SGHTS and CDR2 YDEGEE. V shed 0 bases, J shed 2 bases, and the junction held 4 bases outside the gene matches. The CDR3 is CASSLALTGGNQPQHF. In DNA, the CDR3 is TGTGCCAGCAGCTTGGCTCTGACAGGGGGCAATCAGCCCCAGCATTTT.

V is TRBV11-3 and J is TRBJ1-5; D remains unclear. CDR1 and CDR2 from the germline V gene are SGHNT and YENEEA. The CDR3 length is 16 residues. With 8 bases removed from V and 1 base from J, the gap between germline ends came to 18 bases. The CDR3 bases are TGTGCCAGCGTTGGGGAATGGTTGGGAAGCAATCAGCCCCAGCATTTT. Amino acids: CASVGEWLGSNQPQHF.

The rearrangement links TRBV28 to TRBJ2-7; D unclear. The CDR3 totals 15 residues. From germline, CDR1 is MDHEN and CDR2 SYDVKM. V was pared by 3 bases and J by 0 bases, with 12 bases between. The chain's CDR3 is CASSLKWGTSYEQYF. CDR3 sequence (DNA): TGTGCCAGCAGTTTGAAGTGGGGAACCTCCTACGAGCAGTACTTC.

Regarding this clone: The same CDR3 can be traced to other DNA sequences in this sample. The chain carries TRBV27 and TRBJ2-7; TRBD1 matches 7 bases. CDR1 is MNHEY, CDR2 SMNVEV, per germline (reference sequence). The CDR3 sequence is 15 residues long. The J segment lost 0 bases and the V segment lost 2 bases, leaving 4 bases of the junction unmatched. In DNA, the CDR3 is TGTGCCAGCAGTTTACGGCAGGGGGTCTCCTACGAGCAGTACTTC. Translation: CASSLRQGVSYEQYF.

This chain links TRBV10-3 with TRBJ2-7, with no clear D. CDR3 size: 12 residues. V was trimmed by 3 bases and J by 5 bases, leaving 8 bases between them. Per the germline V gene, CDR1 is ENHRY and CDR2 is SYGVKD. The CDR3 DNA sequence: TGTGCCATCAGTGAAACAAGCGACGAGCAGTACTTC. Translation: CAISETSDEQYF.

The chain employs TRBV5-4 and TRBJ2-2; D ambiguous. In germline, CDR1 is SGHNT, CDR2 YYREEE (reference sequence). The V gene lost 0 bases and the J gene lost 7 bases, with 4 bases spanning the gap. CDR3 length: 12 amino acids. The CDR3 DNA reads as TGTGCCAGCAGCTTGGTTGTCGGGGAGCTGTTTTTT. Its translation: CASSLVVGELFF.

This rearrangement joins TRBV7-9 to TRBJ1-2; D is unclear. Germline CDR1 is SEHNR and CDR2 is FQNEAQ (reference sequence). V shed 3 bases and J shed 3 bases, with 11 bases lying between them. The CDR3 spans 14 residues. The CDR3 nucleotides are TGTGCCAGCAGCTTTGTTACGGGAGACTATGGCTACACCTTC. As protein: CASSFVTGDYGYTF.

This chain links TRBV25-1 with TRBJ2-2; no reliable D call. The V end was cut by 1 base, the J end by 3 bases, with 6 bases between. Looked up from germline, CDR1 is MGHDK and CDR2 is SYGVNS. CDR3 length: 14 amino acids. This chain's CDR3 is CASSESGYTGELFF. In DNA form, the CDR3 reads TGTGCCAGCAGTGAATCCGGATACACCGGGGAGCTGTTTTTT.

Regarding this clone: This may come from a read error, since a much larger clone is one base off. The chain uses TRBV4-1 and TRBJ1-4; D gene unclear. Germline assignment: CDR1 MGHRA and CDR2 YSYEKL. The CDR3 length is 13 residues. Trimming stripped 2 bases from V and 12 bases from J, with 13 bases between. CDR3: CASSQLIREELFF. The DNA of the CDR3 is TGCGCCAGCAGCCAACTTATCCGAGAAGAACTGTTTTTT.

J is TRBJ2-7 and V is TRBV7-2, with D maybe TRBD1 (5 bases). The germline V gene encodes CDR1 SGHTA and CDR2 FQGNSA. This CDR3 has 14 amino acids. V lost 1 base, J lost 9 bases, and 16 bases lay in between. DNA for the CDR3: TGTGCCAGCAGCTTAGGCACCTCCACAGGTGCGCAGTACTTC. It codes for CASSLGTSTGAQYF.

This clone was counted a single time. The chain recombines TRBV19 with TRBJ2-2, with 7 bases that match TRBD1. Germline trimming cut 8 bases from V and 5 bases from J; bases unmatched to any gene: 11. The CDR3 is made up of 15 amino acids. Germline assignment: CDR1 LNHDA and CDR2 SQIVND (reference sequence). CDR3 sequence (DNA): TGTGCCAGTGGGTTGGGGACAGTTCGAACCGGGGAGCTGTTTTTT. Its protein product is CASGLGTVRTGELFF.

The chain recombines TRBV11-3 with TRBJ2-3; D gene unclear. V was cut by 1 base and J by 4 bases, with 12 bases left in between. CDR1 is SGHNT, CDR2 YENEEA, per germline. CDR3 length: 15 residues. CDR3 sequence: CASSLVGSESDTQYF. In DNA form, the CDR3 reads TGTGCCAGCAGCTTAGTAGGGTCAGAATCAGATACGCAGTATTTT.

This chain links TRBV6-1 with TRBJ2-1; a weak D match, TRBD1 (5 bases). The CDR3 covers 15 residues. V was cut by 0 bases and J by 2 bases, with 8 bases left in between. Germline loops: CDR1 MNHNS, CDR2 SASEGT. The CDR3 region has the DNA TGTGCCAGCAGTGAAGCGCCAGGGCCCTACAATGAGCAGTTCTTC. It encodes CASSEAPGPYNEQFF.

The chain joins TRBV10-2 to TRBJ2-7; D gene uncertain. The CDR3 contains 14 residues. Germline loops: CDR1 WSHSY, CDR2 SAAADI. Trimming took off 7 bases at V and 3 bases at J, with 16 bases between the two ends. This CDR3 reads CASTVSALRYEQYF. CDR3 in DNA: TGCGCCAGCACGGTGTCGGCTCTTCGCTACGAGCAGTACTTC.

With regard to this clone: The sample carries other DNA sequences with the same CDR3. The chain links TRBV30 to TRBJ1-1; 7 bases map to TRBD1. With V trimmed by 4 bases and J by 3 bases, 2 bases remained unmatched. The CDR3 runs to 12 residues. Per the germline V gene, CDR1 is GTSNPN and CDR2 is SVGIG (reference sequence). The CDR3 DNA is TGTGCCTGGAATGACAGGGACACTGAAGCTTTCTTT. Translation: CAWNDRDTEAFF.

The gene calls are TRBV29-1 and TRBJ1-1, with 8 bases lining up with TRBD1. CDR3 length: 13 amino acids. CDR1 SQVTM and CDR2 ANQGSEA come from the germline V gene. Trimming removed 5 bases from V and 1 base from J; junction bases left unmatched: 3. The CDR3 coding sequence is TGCAGCGTTAGGGGACAGGAGAACACTGAAGCTTTCTTT. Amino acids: CSVRGQENTEAFF.